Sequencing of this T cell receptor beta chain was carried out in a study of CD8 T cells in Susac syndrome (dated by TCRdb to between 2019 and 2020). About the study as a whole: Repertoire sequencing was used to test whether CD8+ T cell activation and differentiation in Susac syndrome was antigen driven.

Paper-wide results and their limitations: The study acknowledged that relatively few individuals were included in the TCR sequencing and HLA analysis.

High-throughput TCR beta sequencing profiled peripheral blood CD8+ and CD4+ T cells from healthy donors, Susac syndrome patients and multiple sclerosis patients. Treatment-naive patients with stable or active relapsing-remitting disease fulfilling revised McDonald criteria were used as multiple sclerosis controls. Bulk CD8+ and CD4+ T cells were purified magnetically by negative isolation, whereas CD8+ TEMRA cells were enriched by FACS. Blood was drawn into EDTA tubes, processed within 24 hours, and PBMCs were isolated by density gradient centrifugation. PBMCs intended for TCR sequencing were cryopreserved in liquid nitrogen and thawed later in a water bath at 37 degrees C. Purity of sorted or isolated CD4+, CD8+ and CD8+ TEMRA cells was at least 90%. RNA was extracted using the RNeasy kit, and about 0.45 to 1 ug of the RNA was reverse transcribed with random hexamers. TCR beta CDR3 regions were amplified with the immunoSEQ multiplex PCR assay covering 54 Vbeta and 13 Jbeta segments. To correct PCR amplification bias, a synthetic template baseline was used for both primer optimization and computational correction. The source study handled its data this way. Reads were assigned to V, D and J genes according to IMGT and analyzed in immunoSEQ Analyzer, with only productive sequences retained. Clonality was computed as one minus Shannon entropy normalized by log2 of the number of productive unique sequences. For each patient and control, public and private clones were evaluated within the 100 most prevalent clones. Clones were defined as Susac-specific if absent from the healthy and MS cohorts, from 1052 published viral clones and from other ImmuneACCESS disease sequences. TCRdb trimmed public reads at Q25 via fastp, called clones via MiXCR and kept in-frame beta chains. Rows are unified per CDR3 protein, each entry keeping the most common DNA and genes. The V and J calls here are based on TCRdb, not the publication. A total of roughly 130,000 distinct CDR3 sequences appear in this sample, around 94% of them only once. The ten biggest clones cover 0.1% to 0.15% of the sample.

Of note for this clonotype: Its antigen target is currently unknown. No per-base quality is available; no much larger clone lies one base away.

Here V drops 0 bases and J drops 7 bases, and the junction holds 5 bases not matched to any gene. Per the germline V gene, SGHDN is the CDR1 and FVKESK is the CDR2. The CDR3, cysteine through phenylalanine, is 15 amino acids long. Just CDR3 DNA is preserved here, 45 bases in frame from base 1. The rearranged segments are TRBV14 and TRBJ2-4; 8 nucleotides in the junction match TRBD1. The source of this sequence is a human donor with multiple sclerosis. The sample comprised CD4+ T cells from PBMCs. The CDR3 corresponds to CASSQEWQGANIQYF. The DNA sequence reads TGTGCCAGCAGCCAAGAGTGGCAGGGGGCGAACATTCAGTACTTC.